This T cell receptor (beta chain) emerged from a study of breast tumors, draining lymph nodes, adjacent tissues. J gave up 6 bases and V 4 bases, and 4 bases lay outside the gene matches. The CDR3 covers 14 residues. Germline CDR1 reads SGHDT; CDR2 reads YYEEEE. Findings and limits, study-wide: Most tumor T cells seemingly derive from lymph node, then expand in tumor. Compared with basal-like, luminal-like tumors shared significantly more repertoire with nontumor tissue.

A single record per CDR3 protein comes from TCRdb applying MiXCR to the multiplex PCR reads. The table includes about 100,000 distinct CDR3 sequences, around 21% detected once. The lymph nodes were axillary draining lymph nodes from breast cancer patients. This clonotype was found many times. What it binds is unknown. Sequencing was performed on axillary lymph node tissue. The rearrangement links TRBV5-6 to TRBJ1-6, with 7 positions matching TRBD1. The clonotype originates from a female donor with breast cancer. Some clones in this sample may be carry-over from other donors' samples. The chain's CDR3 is CASSPGQVNSPLHF. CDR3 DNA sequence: TGTGCCAGCAGCCCCGGACAGGTTAATTCACCCCTCCACTTT. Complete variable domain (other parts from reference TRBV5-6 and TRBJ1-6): DAGVTQSPTHLIKTRGQQVTLRCSPKSGHDTVSWYQQALGQGPQFIFQYYEEEERQRGNFPDRFSGHQFPNYSSELNVNALLLGDSALYLCASSPGQVNSPLHFGNGTRLTVT.